This T cell receptor (beta chain) appears in the sequencing data of a study of CD4 T cells in relation to SARS-CoV-2 and coronaviruses. General study findings and limits: Each donor contributed either pre-pandemic or post-infection samples, not both. No crossreactivity against non-spike viral proteins was tested here.

The CDR3 runs 16 residues. Germline CDR1 and CDR2: SGHRS and YFSETQ. The trim removed 3 bases at V and 7 bases at J, leaving 10 bases unmatched. The repertoire was sequenced with immunoSEQ multiplex PCR; TCRdb's copy has only in-frame clones and lacks some. Counted here are roughly 18,000 clones, around 77% occurring once; the ten biggest clones make up roughly 29%. A few counts support this clone. Its matching antigen is unknown. Before the COVID-19 pandemic, during about 2011-2019, CD4+ T cells were taken from unexposed donors. Isolation of CD4+ T cells took place after roughly nine days in culture. PBMCs were plated at a few million per well in IL-2-containing medium.

The clonotype was recovered from a human donor in good health. Sequencing was carried out using CD4+ T cells from PBMCs, cultured in vitro. The rearrangement uses TRBV5-1 and TRBJ1-6; 7 bases match TRBD1. The CDR3, as DNA: TGCGCCAGCAGCTGGGATAACAGGGGATGGAATTCACCCCTCCACTTT. Protein sequence: CASSWDNRGWNSPLHF.